Listed below are T cell receptor beta chains from one sample, sequenced in a study of T cells in Graves' hyperthyroidism and ophthalmopathy. TCRdb re-analysed the multiplex PCR reads in MiXCR, keeping a single row per CDR3 protein. The table has a few hundred thousand distinct CDR3 sequences, roughly 25% seen once. The material sequenced was blood. Every receptor here comes from a man aged 50 to 59 with Graves' hyperthyroidism. CDR3s leave out the opening cysteine and the closing phenylalanine or tryptophan.

TRBV3-1	TRBJ2-1	ASSQERISSYNEQF
TRBV12-3/TRBV12-4	TRBJ1-5	ASSPDGSNQPQH
TRBV28	TRBJ2-2	ATWRQNTGELF
TRBV28	TRBJ2-1	ASRGDRGNEQF
TRBV18	TRBJ1-4	ASSLRDSGAGEKLF
TRBV2	TRBJ2-1	ATKALVNEQF
TRBV7-8	TRBJ2-7	ASRGGHNYEQY
TRBV7-9	TRBJ1-1	ASSLGRGLGTEAF
TRBV11-2	TRBJ2-1	AIKAQGDNEQF
TRBV3-1	TRBJ1-1	ASSQELGPNTEAF
TRBV11-3	TRBJ1-5	ASSLGGDRPQH
TRBV11-3	TRBJ2-2	ASSLAPVLAGAGTGELF
TRBV7-2	TRBJ2-1	ASSLDMSSYNEQF
TRBV29-1	TRBJ1-1	SVRDRGEAF
TRBV4-1	TRBJ2-1	ASSQDVSSYNEQF
TRBV5-5	TRBJ1-6	ASSLSPGQGARNSPLH